This T cell receptor beta chain was retrieved from a study of cytomegalovirus exposure and HLA in healthy donors. This PCR relied on a set of 60 Vbeta primers and 13 Jbeta primers. The method was immunoSEQ multiplex PCR; TCRdb's version includes in-frame clones alone and lacks a portion of them. The table records roughly 70,000 clones, around 82% of them present only once. With V trimmed by 3 bases and J by 0 bases, 6 bases remained unmatched. The CDR3 runs 17 residues. The V gene's germline CDR1 is ENHRY and CDR2 SYGVKD. The specimen was PBMCs. The clonotype originates from a young man in good health and CMV-seronegative. The rearrangement joins TRBV10-3 to TRBJ1-5; TRBD1 matches at 9 bases. CDR3 bases: TGTGCCATCAGTGATCAACAGGGGGCTTATAGCAATCAGCCCCAGCATTTT. Residues: CAISDQQGAYSNQPQHF.